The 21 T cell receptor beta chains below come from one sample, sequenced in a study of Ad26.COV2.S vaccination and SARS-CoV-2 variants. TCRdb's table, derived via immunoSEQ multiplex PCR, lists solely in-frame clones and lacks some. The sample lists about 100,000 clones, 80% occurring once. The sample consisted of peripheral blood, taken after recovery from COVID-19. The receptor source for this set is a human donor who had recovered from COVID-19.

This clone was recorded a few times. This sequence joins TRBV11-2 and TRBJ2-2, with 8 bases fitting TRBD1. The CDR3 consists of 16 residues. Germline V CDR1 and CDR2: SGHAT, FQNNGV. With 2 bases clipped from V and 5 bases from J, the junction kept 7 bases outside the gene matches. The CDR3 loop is CASSLIRGRRTGELFF. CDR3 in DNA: TGTGCCAGCAGCTTAATCAGGGGGCGACGGACCGGGGAGCTGTTTTTT.

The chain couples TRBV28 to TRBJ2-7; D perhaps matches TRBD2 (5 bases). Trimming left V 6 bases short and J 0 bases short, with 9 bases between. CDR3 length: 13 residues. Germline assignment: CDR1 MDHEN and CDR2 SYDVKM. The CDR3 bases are TGTGCCAGCAGAACCCGGGACTCCTACGAGCAGTACTTC. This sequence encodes CASRTRDSYEQYF.

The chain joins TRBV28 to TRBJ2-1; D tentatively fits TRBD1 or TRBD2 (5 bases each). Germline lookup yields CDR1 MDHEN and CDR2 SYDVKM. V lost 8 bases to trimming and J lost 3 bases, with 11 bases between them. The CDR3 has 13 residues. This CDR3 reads CASEGTNYNEQFF. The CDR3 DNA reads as TGTGCCAGCGAGGGGACGAACTACAATGAGCAGTTCTTC. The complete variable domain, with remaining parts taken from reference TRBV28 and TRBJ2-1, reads DVKVTQSSRYLVKRTGEKVFLECVQDMDHENMFWYRQDPGLGLRLIYFSYDVKMKEKGDIPEGYSVSREKKERFSLILESASTNQTSMYLCASEGTNYNEQFFGPGTRLTVL.

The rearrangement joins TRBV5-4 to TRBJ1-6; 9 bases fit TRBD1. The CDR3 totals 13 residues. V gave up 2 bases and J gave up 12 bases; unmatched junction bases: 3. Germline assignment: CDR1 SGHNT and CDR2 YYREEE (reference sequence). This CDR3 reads CASSFDRGEPLHF. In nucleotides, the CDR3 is TGTGCCAGCAGCTTCGACAGGGGGGAACCCCTCCACTTT.

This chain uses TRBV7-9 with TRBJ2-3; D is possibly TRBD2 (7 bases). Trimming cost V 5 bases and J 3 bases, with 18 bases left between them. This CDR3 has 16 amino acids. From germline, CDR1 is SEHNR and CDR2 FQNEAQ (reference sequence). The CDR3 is CASSPTWRGGTDTQYF. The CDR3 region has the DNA TGTGCCAGCAGCCCCACCTGGAGGGGGGGGACAGATACGCAGTATTTT.

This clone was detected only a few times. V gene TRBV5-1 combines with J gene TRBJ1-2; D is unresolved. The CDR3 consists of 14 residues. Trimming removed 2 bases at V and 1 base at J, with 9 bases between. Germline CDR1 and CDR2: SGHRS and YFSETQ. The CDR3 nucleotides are TGCGCCAGCAGCTTCGGGGATGATAACTATGGCTACACCTTC. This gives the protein CASSFGDDNYGYTF. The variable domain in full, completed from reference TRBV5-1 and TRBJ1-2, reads KAGVTQTPRYLIKTRGQQVTLSCSPISGHRSVSWYQQTPGQGLQFLFEYFSETQRNKGNFPGRFSGRQFSNSRSEMNVSTLELGDSALYLCASSFGDDNYGYTFGSGTRLTVV.

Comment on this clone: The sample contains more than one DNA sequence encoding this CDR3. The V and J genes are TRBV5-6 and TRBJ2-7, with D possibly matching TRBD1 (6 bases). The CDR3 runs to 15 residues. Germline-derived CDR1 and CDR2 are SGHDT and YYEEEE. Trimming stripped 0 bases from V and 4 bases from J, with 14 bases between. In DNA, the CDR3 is TGTGCCAGCAGCTTGGCAGGACAAGGGGGATACGAGCAGTACTTC. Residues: CASSLAGQGGYEQYF. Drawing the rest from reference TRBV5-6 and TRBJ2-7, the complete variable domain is DAGVTQSPTHLIKTRGQQVTLRCSPKSGHDTVSWYQQALGQGPQFIFQYYEEEERQRGNFPDRFSGHQFPNYSSELNVNALLLGDSALYLCASSLAGQGGYEQYFGPGTRLTVT.

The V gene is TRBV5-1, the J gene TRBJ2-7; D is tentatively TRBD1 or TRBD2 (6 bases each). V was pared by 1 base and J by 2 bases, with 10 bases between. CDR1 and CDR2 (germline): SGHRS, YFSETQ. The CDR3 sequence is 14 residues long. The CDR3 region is CASSLSGATYEQYF. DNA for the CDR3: TGCGCCAGCAGCTTGTCGGGGGCTACCTACGAGCAGTACTTC.

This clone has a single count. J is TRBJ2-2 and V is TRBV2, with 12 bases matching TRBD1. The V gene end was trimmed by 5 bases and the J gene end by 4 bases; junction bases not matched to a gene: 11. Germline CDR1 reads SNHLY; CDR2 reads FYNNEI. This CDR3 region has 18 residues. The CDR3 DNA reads TGTGCCAGCAGTACGGGACAGGGGGCGCCGTTGGGCACCGGGGAGCTGTTTTTT. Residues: CASSTGQGAPLGTGELFF.

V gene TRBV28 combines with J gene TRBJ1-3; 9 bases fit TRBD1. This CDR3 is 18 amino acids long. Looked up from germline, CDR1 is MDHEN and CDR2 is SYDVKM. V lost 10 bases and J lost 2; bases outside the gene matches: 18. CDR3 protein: CATESGGTGRFTGNTIYF. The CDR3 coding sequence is TGTGCCACTGAGAGTGGTGGGACAGGGAGGTTCACTGGAAACACCATATATTTT.

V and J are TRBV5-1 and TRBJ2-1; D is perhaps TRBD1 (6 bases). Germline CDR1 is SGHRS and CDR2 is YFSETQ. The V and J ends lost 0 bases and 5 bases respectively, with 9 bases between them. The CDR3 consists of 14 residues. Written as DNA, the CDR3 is TGCGCCAGCAGCTTGGACACAGGGAACAATGAGCAGTTCTTC. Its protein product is CASSLDTGNNEQFF.

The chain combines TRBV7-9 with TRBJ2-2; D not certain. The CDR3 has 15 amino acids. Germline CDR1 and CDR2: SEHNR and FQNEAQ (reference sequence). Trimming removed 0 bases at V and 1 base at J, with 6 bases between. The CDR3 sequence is CASSLALGNTGELFF. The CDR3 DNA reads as TGTGCCAGCAGCTTAGCGCTTGGGAACACCGGGGAGCTGTTTTTT.

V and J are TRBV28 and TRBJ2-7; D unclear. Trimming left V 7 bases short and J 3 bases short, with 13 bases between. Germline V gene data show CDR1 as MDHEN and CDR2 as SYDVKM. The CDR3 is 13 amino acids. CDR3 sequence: CASTVQRNYEQYF. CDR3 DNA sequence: TGTGCCAGCACGGTCCAGAGGAACTACGAGCAGTACTTC.

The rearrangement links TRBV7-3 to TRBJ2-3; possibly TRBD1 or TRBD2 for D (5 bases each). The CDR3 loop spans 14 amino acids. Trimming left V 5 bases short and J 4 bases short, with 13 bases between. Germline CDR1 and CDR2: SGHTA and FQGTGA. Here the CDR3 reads CASSPTRESDTQYF. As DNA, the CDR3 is TGTGCCAGCAGCCCCACCAGGGAGTCAGATACGCAGTATTTT.

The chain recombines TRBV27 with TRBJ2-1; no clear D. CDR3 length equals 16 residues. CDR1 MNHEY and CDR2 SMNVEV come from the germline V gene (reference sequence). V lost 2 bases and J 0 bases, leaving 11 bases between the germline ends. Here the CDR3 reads CASSLQGFYSYNEQFF. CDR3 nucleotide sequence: TGTGCCAGCAGTTTACAAGGCTTTTACTCCTACAATGAGCAGTTCTTC.

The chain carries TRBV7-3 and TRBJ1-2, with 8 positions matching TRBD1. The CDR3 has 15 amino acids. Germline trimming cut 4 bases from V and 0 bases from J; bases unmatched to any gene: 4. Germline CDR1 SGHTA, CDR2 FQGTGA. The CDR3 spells CASSSRQGTNYGYTF. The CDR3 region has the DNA TGTGCCAGCAGCTCCCGACAGGGGACTAACTATGGCTACACCTTC.

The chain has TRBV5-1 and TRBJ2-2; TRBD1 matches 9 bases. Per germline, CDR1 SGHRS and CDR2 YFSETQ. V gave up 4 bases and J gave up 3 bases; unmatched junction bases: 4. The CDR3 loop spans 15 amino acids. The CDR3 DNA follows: TGCGCCAGCAGCCATGACAGGGGGGACACCGGGGAGCTGTTTTTT. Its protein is CASSHDRGDTGELFF.

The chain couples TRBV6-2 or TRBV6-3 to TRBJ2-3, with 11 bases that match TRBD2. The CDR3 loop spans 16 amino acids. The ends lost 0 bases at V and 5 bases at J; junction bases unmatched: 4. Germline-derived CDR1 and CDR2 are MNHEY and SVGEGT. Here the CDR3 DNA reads TGTGCCAGCAGTTACTCGACTAGCGGGGATAAAGATACGCAGTATTTT. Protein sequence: CASSYSTSGDKDTQYF.

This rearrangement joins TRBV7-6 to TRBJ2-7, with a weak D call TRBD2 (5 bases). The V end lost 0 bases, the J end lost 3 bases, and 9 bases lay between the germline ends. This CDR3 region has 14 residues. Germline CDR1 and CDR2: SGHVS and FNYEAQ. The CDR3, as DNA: TGTGCCAGCAGCTTAGCGACGGGGAGCTACGAGCAGTACTTC. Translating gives CASSLATGSYEQYF. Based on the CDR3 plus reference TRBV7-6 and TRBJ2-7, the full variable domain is GAGVSQSPRYKVTKRGQDVALRCDPISGHVSLYWYRQALGQGPEFLTYFNYEAQQDKSGLPNDRFSAERPEGSISTLTIQRTEQRDSAMYRCASSLATGSYEQYFGPGTRLTVT.

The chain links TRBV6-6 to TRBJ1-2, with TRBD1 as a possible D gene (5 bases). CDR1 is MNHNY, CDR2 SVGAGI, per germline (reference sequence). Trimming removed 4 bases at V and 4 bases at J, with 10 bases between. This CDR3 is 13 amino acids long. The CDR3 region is CASSLGGSYGYTF. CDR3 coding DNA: TGTGCCAGCAGTTTGGGGGGGAGCTATGGCTACACCTTC.

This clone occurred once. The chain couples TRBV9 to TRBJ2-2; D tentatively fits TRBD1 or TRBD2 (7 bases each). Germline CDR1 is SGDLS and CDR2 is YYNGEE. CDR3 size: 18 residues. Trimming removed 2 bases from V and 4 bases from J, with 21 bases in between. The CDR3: CASSVRSHRGGGTGELFF. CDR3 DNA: TGTGCCAGCAGCGTGAGAAGTCACAGGGGCGGGGGCACCGGGGAGCTGTTTTTT.